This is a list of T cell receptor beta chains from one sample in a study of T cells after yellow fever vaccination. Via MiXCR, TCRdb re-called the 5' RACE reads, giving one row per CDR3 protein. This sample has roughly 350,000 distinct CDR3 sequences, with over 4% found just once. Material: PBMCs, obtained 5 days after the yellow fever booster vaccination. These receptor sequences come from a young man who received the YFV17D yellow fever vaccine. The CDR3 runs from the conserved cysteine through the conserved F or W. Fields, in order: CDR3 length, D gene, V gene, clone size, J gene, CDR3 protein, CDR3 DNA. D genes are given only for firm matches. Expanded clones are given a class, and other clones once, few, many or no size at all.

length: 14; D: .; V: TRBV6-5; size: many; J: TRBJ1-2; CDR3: CASRLDGFNYGYTF; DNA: TGTGCCAGCAGGCTTGACGGGTTTAACTATGGCTACACCTTC
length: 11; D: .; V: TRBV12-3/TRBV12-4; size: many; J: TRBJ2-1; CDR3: CASSEQGSQFF; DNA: TGTGCCAGCAGCGAACAGGGTTCACAGTTCTTC
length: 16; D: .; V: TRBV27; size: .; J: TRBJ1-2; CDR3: CASRMEGVTGLYGYTF; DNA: TGTGCCAGCAGAATGGAAGGGGTTACAGGGCTCTATGGCTACACCTTC
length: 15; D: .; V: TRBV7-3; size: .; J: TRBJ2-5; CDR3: CASSSAGVDQETQYF; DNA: TGTGCCAGCAGCTCGGCAGGGGTCGACCAAGAGACCCAGTACTTC
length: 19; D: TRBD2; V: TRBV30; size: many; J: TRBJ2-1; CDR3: CAWSPPRGGKTLAYNEQFF; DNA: TGTGCCTGGAGTCCTCCCCGGGGGGGCAAAACTCTCGCGTACAATGAGCAGTTCTTC
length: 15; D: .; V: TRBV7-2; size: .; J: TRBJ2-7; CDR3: CASSLLQSRPLKQYF; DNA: TGTGCAAGCAGCTTGTTACAATCGCGACCGCTGAAGCAGTACTTC
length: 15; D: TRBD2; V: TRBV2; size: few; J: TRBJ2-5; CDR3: CASTGLAGPFETQYF; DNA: TGTGCCAGCACCGGACTAGCGGGCCCCTTTGAGACCCAGTACTTC
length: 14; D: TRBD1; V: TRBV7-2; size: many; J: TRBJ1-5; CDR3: CASSRDRGYQPQHF; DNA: TGTGCCAGCAGCCGAGACAGGGGGTATCAGCCCCAGCATTTT
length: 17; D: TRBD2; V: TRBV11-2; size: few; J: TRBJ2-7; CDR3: CASSLPTSGGPSYEQYF; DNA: TGTGCCAGCAGCTTACCAACGAGCGGGGGTCCCTCCTACGAGCAGTACTTC
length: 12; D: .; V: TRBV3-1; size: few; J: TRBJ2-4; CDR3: CASSQQGDIQYF; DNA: TGTGCCAGCAGCCAACAGGGTGACATTCAGTACTTC
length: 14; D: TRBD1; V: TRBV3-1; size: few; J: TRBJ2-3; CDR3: CASSLGQGASTQYF; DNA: TGTGCCAGCAGCCTGGGACAGGGGGCAAGTACGCAGTATTTT
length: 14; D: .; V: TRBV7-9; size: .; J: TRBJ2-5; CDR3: CASSGPGSRETQYF; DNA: TGTGCCAGCAGCGGCCCAGGGTCCCGAGAGACCCAGTACTTC
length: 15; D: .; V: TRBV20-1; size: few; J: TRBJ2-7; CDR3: CSARSGPIYSYEQYF; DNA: TGCAGTGCTAGAAGCGGGCCGATATACTCCTACGAGCAGTACTTC
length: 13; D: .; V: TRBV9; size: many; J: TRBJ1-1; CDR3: CASSFWRDTEAFF; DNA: TGTGCCAGCAGCTTTTGGAGGGATACTGAAGCTTTCTTT
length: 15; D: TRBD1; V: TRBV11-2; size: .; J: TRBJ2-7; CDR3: CASSFLGTGEYEQYF; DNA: TGTGCCAGCAGCTTTCTCGGGACAGGGGAATACGAGCAGTACTTC
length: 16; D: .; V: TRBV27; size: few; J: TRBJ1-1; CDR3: CASSVSRQVLNTEAFF; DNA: TGTGCCAGCAGTGTGAGCCGGCAGGTGTTGAACACTGAAGCTTTCTTT
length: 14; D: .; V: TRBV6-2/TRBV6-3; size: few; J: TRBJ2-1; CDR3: CASTQGTGAGEQFF; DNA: TGTGCCAGCACCCAGGGAACCGGGGCGGGTGAGCAGTTCTTC
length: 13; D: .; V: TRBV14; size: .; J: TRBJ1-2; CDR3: CASSQRWDYGYTF; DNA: TGTGCCAGCAGCCAACGCTGGGACTATGGCTACACCTTC
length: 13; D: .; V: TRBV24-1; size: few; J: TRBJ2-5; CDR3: CATSVGSQETQYF; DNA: TGTGCCACCAGTGTCGGCAGCCAAGAGACCCAGTACTTC
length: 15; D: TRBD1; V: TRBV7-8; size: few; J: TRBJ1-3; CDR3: CASSKDRGLRNTIYF; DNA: TGTGCCAGCAGTAAGGACAGGGGGCTTAGGAACACCATATATTTT
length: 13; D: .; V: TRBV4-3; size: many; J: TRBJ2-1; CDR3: CASSQVVGDPQFF; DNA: TGCGCCAGCAGCCAAGTGGTGGGGGATCCGCAGTTCTTC
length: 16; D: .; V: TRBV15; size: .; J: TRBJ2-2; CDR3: CATSRSAGTYTGELFF; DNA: TGTGCCACCAGCAGATCCGCCGGGACCTACACCGGGGAGCTGTTTTTT